The rows below give T cell receptor beta chains drawn from one sample of a study of control samples from healthy donors and cancer patients. The assay was immunoSEQ multiplex PCR, and TCRdb's table has in-frame clones only and misses some. Among 130,000 to 150,000 clones listed, roughly nine tenths were seen once. Sequenced sample: blood. The origin of the receptors is a young woman in good health. Both conserved end residues are trimmed from each CDR3.

11	TRBJ2-1	TRBV18	ASSPGGANEQF
10	TRBJ1-2	TRBV19	ASRSGVGGYT
12	TRBJ1-1	TRBV25-1	ASSEPTGTAEAF
12	TRBJ1-1	TRBV6-4	ASRTTSSNTEAF
12	TRBJ1-1	TRBV10-1	ASSSTGVNTEAF
11	TRBJ1-5	TRBV19	ASTTDRLWPQH
13	TRBJ1-6	TRBV2	ASRHGTGGHSPLH
13	TRBJ2-7	TRBV19	ASSIYSASGYEQY
12	TRBJ2-5	TRBV5-1	ASSERTGRETQY
10	TRBJ1-1	TRBV29-1	SVWEQNTEAF
14	TRBJ2-2	TRBV9	ASAMLAGANTGELF
12	TRBJ2-7	TRBV10-3	AISGDRGSYEQY
11	TRBJ1-1	TRBV2	ASSVDGNTEAF
12	TRBJ2-7	TRBV27	ASSFFGQGSEQY
12	TRBJ1-2	TRBV3-1/TRBV3-2	ASSSSFFNYGYT
12	TRBJ1-3	TRBV6-5	ASKAVNSGNTIY
10	TRBJ2-7	TRBV13	ASSSLGYEQY
13	TRBJ1-5	TRBV18	ASSPGGTSNQPQH
13	TRBJ2-5	TRBV5-4	ASSPIGTGSETQY
12	TRBJ1-2	TRBV6-1	ASSESDRYYGYT
15	TRBJ2-2	TRBV5-6	ASSLPWRQPGTGELF
10	TRBJ1-1	TRBV7-2	ASSSPFREAF
11	TRBJ1-5	TRBV20-1	SASPGVGQPQH
12	TRBJ2-7	TRBV19	ASSMKMDIGGLY
11	TRBJ2-7	TRBV27	ASTPPPSYEQY
13	TRBJ2-1	TRBV19	ASSSRGGGQGVQF
11	TRBJ1-2	TRBV6-1	ASSDRQGGGYT
12	TRBJ2-2	TRBV29-1	SVLAGGYTGELF
11	TRBJ1-1	TRBV7-2	ASSFRGLGEAF
13	TRBJ2-5	TRBV24-1	ATSEPGQVGETQY